This T cell receptor (beta chain) was captured in a study of blood T cell repertoires in COVID-19. In the study overall: Whether acute or convalescent, the COVID-19 samples came from the United States, Italy and Spain. T cells, B-cell-depleted T cells, or PBMCs supplied cDNA or gDNA.

Authors' methods: The assay estimated nucleated cells by amplifying reference gene primers. Measured with immunoSEQ multiplex PCR; TCRdb has only the in-frame clones, and not every one. V and J calls and clone size are those listed in that table; D and trimming were worked out from the DNA. The sample lists approximately 300,000 clones; about nine tenths were seen once. Germline CDR1 reads KGHSH; CDR2 reads LQKENI. V gave up 4 bases and J gave up 1 base; unmatched junction bases: 5. The CDR3 is 16 amino acids. Sample: peripheral blood. The gene calls are TRBV18 and TRBJ2-3, with 10 bases fitting TRBD1. The clonotype originates from a man aged 50 to 60 with active or convalescent COVID-19. CDR3 sequence reads: CASSLQGTGGTDTQYF. The CDR3 DNA sequence: TGTGCCAGCTCACTCCAAGGGACAGGGGGCACAGATACGCAGTATTTT.